The 30 T cell receptor beta chains listed next were all sequenced from one sample in a study of identical twins. One entry per CDR3 protein results from TCRdb running MiXCR on the 5' RACE reads. The sample includes roughly 690,000 distinct CDR3 sequences, over 5% seen only once; the top ten take roughly 2%. Sequenced material: naive T cells sorted from blood. These receptors originate from a man aged 18 to 30 in good health.

This clonotype was seen a handful of times. The rearrangement joins TRBV28 to TRBJ2-7; D unclear. Trimming cost V 7 bases and J 2 bases, with 15 bases left between them. From germline, CDR1 is MDHEN and CDR2 SYDVKM. CDR3 length: 14 amino acids. The CDR3 loop reads CASTYQVRTYEQYF. In nucleotides, the CDR3 is TGTGCCAGCACCTATCAGGTTAGAACCTACGAGCAGTACTTC.

The sample holds many counts of this clonotype. The chain employs TRBV20-1 and TRBJ1-2, with 8 bases that match TRBD1. This CDR3 spans 13 amino acids. Germline CDR1 and CDR2: DFQATT and SNEGSKA (reference sequence). The CDR3 coding sequence is TGCAGGGGACAGGACAGTTCTAACTATGGCTACACCTTC. This gives the protein CRGQDSSNYGYTF.

This clonotype was observed at least ten times. The V call is TRBV28, the J call TRBJ1-3; D gene unclear. Per germline, CDR1 MDHEN and CDR2 SYDVKM. V shed 5 bases and J shed 0 bases, with 8 bases lying between them. CDR3 length: 14 residues. CDR3 nucleotide sequence: TGTGCCAGCAGTCAGATCGACTCTGGAAACACCATATATTTT. Translation: CASSQIDSGNTIYF.

V and J are TRBV20-1 and TRBJ1-6, with D perhaps TRBD1 (5 bases). The V and J ends lost 6 bases and 4 bases respectively, with 13 bases between them. Per the germline V gene, CDR1 is DFQATT and CDR2 is SNEGSKA (reference sequence). The CDR3 is 14 residues long. The CDR3 DNA is TGCAGTGCAACGCCGGGACGGTATAATTCACCCCTCCACTTT. This sequence encodes CSATPGRYNSPLHF.

This clonotype was seen only a few times. In DNA form, the CDR3 reads TGTGCCAGCAGCATTAACACCTACGAGCAGTACGTC. Encoded protein: CASSINTYEQYV. The chain combines TRBV7-9 with TRBJ2-7; D gene unclear. Looked up from germline, CDR1 is SEHNR and CDR2 is FQNEAQ (reference sequence). V lost 5 bases to trimming and J lost 2 bases, with 7 bases between them. The CDR3 totals 12 residues.

This clonotype was recorded at least ten times. The chain uses TRBV29-1 and TRBJ2-5, with D perhaps TRBD2 (6 bases). This CDR3 comprises 12 residues. V lost 7 bases, J lost 3 bases, and 12 bases lay in between. Per germline, CDR1 SQVTM and CDR2 ANQGSEA. DNA for the CDR3: TGCAGCGCCGGACTACTTGAAGAGACCCAGTACTTC. Protein product: CSAGLLEETQYF.

The chain joins TRBV6-5 to TRBJ1-1; unclear D gene. The CDR3 length is 12 residues. Germline CDR1 and CDR2: MNHEY and SVGAGI. Trimming removed 0 bases at V and 8 bases at J, with 7 bases between. Written as DNA, the CDR3 is TGTGCCAGCAGTTACTCGTATGGCGAAGCTTTCTTT. It encodes CASSYSYGEAFF.

This chain uses TRBV12-5 with TRBJ2-1; no clear D. V lost 5 bases to trimming and J lost 7 bases, with 18 bases between them. Germline CDR1 and CDR2: LGHNT and FRNRAP. The CDR3 consists of 15 residues. The CDR3 region has the DNA TGTGCTAGTGGTCCAAGCTCCGGGCGTGAGAATGAGCAGTTCTTC. This codes for CASGPSSGRENEQFF.

The chain carries TRBV11-2 and TRBJ2-6; tentative D call: TRBD1 (5 bases). CDR1 SGHAT and CDR2 FQNNGV come from the germline V gene. There are 17 residues in the CDR3. V lost 0 bases and J lost 1, with 10 bases in between. CDR3: CASSLDRSGSGANVLTF. The CDR3 bases are TGTGCCAGCAGCTTAGATAGGTCAGGGTCTGGGGCCAACGTCCTGACTTTC.

There are many counts of this clonotype. J is TRBJ2-7 and V is TRBV20-1; 8 nucleotides match TRBD1. The V gene's germline CDR1 is DFQATT and CDR2 SNEGSKA (reference sequence). This CDR3 contains 14 residues. V was clipped by 6 bases and J by 2 bases; unmatched bases: 9. The CDR3 sequence: CSAGRQGLAYEQYF. CDR3 bases: TGCAGTGCGGGGAGACAGGGGTTAGCCTACGAGCAGTACTTC.

The chain couples TRBV6-1 to TRBJ1-6; 11 nucleotides match TRBD1. The CDR3 covers 16 residues. Trimming cost V 6 bases and J 10 bases; bases outside gene matches: 11. Germline V gives CDR1 MNHNS, CDR2 SASEGT. The CDR3 sequence is CASRTSPGTGGSPLHF. For the CDR3, the DNA is TGTGCCAGCAGAACGTCTCCCGGGACAGGGGGATCACCCCTCCACTTT.

This clonotype was counted ten times or more. The chain is built from TRBV29-1 and TRBJ1-2; D is ambiguous. This CDR3 is 12 amino acids long. V shed 0 bases and J shed 9 bases, with 11 bases lying between them. CDR1 SQVTM and CDR2 ANQGSEA come from the germline V gene. The CDR3 DNA reads as TGCAGCGTTGAAGATCGTGGGAGTCGCTACACCTTC. Translated, it gives CSVEDRGSRYTF.

The V and J genes are TRBV5-1 and TRBJ2-1, with 7 bases aligning to TRBD1. The CDR3 totals 18 residues. CDR1 is SGHRS, CDR2 YFSETQ, per germline. With V trimmed by 4 bases and J by 2 bases, 15 bases remained unmatched. This chain's CDR3 is CASSAELTGARTYNEQFF. CDR3 nucleotides: TGCGCCAGCAGCGCGGAACTAACAGGGGCCCGCACCTACAATGAGCAGTTCTTC.

CDR3 nucleotides: TGCGCCAGCAGTCGACTAGCGGGAGGCGGGGAGACCCAGTACTTC. It translates to CASSRLAGGGETQYF. The V gene is TRBV10-1, the J gene TRBJ2-5; 13 nucleotides agree with TRBD2. The CDR3 has 15 residues. J was trimmed by 5 bases and V by 5 bases; bases with no gene match: 5. Germline CDR1 reads WNHNN; CDR2 reads SYGVQD (reference sequence).

The sample holds many counts of this clonotype. The chain uses TRBV29-1 and TRBJ2-7; TRBD2 is a possible D gene (5 bases). The germline V gene has CDR1 SQVTM and CDR2 ANQGSEA. V lost 3 bases, J lost 6 bases, and 15 bases lay in between. The CDR3 covers 13 residues. This chain's CDR3 is CSVETLARGEQYF. The CDR3 DNA sequence: TGCAGCGTTGAGACGCTAGCTCGAGGCGAGCAGTACTTC.

There are a few counts of this clonotype. V is TRBV11-3 and J is TRBJ2-3; a weak D match, TRBD2 (6 bases). Germline V gives CDR1 SGHNT, CDR2 YENEEA. Trimming removed 1 base at V and 6 bases at J, with 14 bases between. This CDR3 has 15 amino acids. The CDR3 region is CASSLVGGAADTQYF. The CDR3 DNA is TGTGCCAGCAGCTTAGTTGGAGGGGCGGCGGATACGCAGTATTTT.

This clonotype was observed a handful of times. The chain couples TRBV7-9 to TRBJ1-5; D perhaps matches TRBD1 (6 bases). This CDR3 has 17 residues. Per germline, CDR1 SEHNR and CDR2 FQNEAQ (reference sequence). The V end was cut by 4 bases, the J end by 6 bases, with 22 bases between. Written as DNA, the CDR3 is TGTGCCAGCAGCTCATTTGGAAGGGGGGAAAATAGTCAGCCCCAGCATTTT. Translation gives CASSSFGRGENSQPQHF.

This clonotype showed up many times. CDR3 in amino acids: CASSLGSTNTGELFF. The CDR3 bases are TGTGCCAGCAGCCTGGGCAGCACGAACACCGGGGAGCTGTTTTTT. The V gene is TRBV4-2, the J gene TRBJ2-2; D gene uncertain. The germline V and J ends were trimmed by 4 bases and 0 bases, with 9 bases remaining between them. The CDR3 is 15 amino acids. From germline, CDR1 is LGHNA and CDR2 YNFKEQ.

A few counts support this clonotype. The V gene is TRBV2, the J gene TRBJ2-2; 8 nucleotides align to TRBD1. The CDR3 consists of 13 residues. The germline V gene has CDR1 SNHLY and CDR2 FYNNEI. The J segment lost 4 bases and the V segment lost 11 bases, leaving 6 bases of the junction unmatched. DNA of the CDR3: TGTGCCTCCGAGGACAGGGTCACCGGGGAGCTGTTTTTT. The encoded protein is CASEDRVTGELFF.

This clonotype was found many times. V and J are TRBV4-1 and TRBJ2-1; the D gene could be TRBD1 or TRBD2 (5 bases each). The germline CDR1 and CDR2 sequences are MGHRA and YSYEKL. Trimming pared 6 bases from V and 7 bases from J, leaving 19 bases between. This CDR3 contains 15 residues. The CDR3 region is CASRMTGRGGNEQFF. The CDR3 DNA sequence: TGCGCCAGCAGGATGACGGGACGCGGTGGGAATGAGCAGTTCTTC.

This clonotype was observed a handful of times. In DNA form, the CDR3 reads TGTGCCAGCAGCCATCTACTAGCGTGGAATGAGCAGTTCTTC. Amino acid sequence: CASSHLLAWNEQFF. The chain couples TRBV7-2 to TRBJ2-1, with 7 bases aligning to TRBD2. CDR3 size: 14 residues. The germline CDR1 and CDR2 sequences are SGHTA and FQGNSA. J was trimmed by 7 bases and V by 5 bases; bases with no gene match: 8.

This clonotype was seen repeatedly, ten times or more. The chain combines TRBV7-2 with TRBJ1-5; perhaps TRBD1 as D (5 bases). Trimming took 2 bases from V and 5 from J, leaving 10 bases between them. The CDR3 is made up of 14 amino acids. From germline, CDR1 is SGHTA and CDR2 FQGNSA. For the CDR3, the DNA is TGTGCCAGCAGCTTATATCAGGGTGATCAGCCCCAGCATTTT. Translated: CASSLYQGDQPQHF.

The chain recombines TRBV20-1 with TRBJ1-5, with D perhaps TRBD1 (5 bases). The V gene's germline CDR1 is DFQATT and CDR2 SNEGSKA (reference sequence). CDR3 length equals 14 residues. Trimming took 1 base from V and 4 from J, leaving 11 bases between them. CDR3 nucleotides: TGCAGTGCTAGAGGCGGCAGGGAGAATCAGCCCCAGCATTTT. Its protein product is CSARGGRENQPQHF.

This clonotype was detected ten times or more. V gene TRBV15 combines with J gene TRBJ2-3; D unclear. This CDR3 has 15 residues. The V end lost 1 base, the J end lost 6 bases, and 14 bases lay between the germline ends. Germline V CDR1 and CDR2: LNHNV, YYDKDF (reference sequence). CDR3 protein: CATSRARASVDTQYF. Written as DNA, the CDR3 is TGTGCCACCAGCAGAGCAAGGGCGTCCGTCGATACGCAGTATTTT.

This clonotype came up many times. The chain couples TRBV5-5 to TRBJ2-1; 9 nucleotides match TRBD1. V trimming: 4 bases; J trimming: 8 bases; junction bases outside the gene matches: 13. Germline assignment: CDR1 SGHKS and CDR2 YYEKEE (reference sequence). This CDR3 contains 16 residues. The CDR3 coding sequence is TGTGCCAGCAGCCCATCCGGGACAGGGTATTTCGATGAGCAGTTCTTC. It translates to CASSPSGTGYFDEQFF.

The rearrangement uses TRBV7-9 and TRBJ1-2, with D tentatively TRBD1 (5 bases). In germline, CDR1 is SEHNR, CDR2 FQNEAQ (reference sequence). With 7 bases removed from V and 0 bases from J, the gap between germline ends came to 21 bases. This CDR3 contains 17 residues. The CDR3 sequence: CASNWGGSSESNYGYTF. Written as DNA, the CDR3 is TGTGCCAGCAATTGGGGGGGGAGCTCTGAGTCTAACTATGGCTACACCTTC.

V gene TRBV9 combines with J gene TRBJ2-3; TRBD2 agrees at 11 bases. Germline CDR1 reads SGDLS; CDR2 reads YYNGEE. The CDR3 consists of 23 residues. Unmatched junction bases numbered 24, after V lost 3 bases and J lost 0 bases. The CDR3 DNA follows: TGTGCCAGCAGCGGAATGGGGAGGCAGCAGAATAGCGGGAGGGCCGCCAGCACAGATACGCAGTATTTT. It encodes CASSGMGRQQNSGRAASTDTQYF.

This clonotype was detected many times. The V and J genes are TRBV20-1 and TRBJ2-7, with D unresolved. The CDR3 length is 13 residues. The germline gives CDR1 DFQATT, CDR2 SNEGSKA (reference sequence). V was cut by 0 bases and J by 4 bases, with 10 bases left in between. In DNA form, the CDR3 reads TGCAGTGCTAGAGATCGGATTCGGTACGAGCAGTACTTC. This codes for CSARDRIRYEQYF.

Points on this clonotype: The junction and the germline gene differ at one end; a read error may be behind it. In nucleotides, the CDR3 is TGTGCCAGCAGTTTAGGACGGGACAGGGTTTTCACCGAGGAGCTGTTTTTT. Protein product: CASSLGRDRVFTEELFF. The chain is built from TRBV12-3 or TRBV12-4 and TRBJ2-2; TRBD1 matches at 9 bases. The CDR3 runs to 17 residues.

The CDR3 reads CASRGGSGGFYEQYF. The DNA of the CDR3 is TGTGCCAGCAGGGGGGGATCAGGGGGCTTCTACGAGCAGTACTTC. The chain carries TRBV12-3 or TRBV12-4 and TRBJ2-7; TRBD1 matches at 8 bases. The CDR3 loop spans 15 amino acids. Losses at the gene ends were 6 bases for V and 3 bases for J; bases not matched to a gene: 10.